The present entry profiles one T cell receptor (beta chain) with its context. Methods used by the authors: Reference gene primer amplification gave nucleated cell count estimates. Here immunoSEQ multiplex PCR was the method, and the copy in TCRdb shows in-frame clones only, minus some. Clonal size and the V and J genes are those of that table, whereas D and trimming came from the DNA. The repertoire has about 60,000 clones, approximately 80% of them found once; the top ten carry roughly 10%. Seattle researchers signed up patients amid active infection and tracked them longitudinally. This sample is part of a study of blood T cell repertoires in COVID-19. Study context: There were acute and convalescent COVID-19 samples, and they came from the United States, Italy and Spain. PBMCs, B-cell-depleted T cells, or T cells provided the cDNA or gDNA that made up the material.

The sequenced sample consisted of peripheral blood. The TCR sequence derives from a man aged 25-45 years with COVID-19, enrolled during active disease.

Here the CDR3 DNA reads TGTGCCAGCAGCTTAGGTCGGAGCGGGAGACTGGGAGAGACCCAGTACTTC. Translation gives CASSLGRSGRLGETQYF. The chain has TRBV11-2 and TRBJ2-5; TRBD2 matches at 8 bases. V lost 1 base, J lost 4 bases, and 11 bases stayed unmatched. CDR1 is SGHAT and CDR2 is FQNNGV in the germline V gene. The CDR3 runs 17 residues.